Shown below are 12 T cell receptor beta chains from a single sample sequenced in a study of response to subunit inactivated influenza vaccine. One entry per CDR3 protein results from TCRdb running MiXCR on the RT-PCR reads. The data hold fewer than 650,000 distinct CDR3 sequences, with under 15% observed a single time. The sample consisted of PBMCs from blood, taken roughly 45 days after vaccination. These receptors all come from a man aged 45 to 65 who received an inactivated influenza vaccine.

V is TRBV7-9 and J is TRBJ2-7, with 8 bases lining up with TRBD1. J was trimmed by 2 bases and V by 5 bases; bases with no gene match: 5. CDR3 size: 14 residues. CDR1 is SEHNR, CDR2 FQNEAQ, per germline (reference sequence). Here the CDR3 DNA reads TGTGCCAGCAGCGGTATACAGGGGGCCTACGAGCAGTACTTC. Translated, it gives CASSGIQGAYEQYF.

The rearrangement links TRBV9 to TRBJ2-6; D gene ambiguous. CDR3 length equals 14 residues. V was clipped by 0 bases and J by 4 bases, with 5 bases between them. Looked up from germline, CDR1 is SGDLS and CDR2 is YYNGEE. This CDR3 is CASSVVSGANVLTF. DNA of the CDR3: TGTGCCAGCAGCGTAGTCTCCGGGGCCAACGTCCTGACTTTC.

Here the CDR3 DNA reads TGTGCCAGCAGCCAACAGGGGGCAAGGAATGAGCAGTTCTTC. Its translation is CASSQQGARNEQFF. J is TRBJ2-1 and V is TRBV4-2, with TRBD1 matching over 8 bases. There are 14 residues in the CDR3. V lost 2 bases and J lost 7; bases outside the gene matches: 4. The germline V gene has CDR1 LGHNA and CDR2 YNFKEQ.

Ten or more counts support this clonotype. In DNA, the CDR3 is TGTGCCAGCAGTTTAGTGGATTATCAGCCCCAGCATTTT. Amino acids: CASSLVDYQPQHF. The rearrangement uses TRBV12-3 or TRBV12-4 and TRBJ1-5; no reliable D call. The CDR3 length is 13 residues. V lost 1 base to trimming and J lost 5 bases, with 6 bases between them.

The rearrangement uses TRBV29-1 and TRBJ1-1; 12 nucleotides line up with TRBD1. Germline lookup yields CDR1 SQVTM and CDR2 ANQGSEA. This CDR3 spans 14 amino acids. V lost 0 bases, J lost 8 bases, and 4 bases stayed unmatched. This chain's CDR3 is CSVEDRDRGREAFF. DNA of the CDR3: TGCAGCGTTGAAGACCGGGACAGGGGGCGAGAAGCTTTCTTT.

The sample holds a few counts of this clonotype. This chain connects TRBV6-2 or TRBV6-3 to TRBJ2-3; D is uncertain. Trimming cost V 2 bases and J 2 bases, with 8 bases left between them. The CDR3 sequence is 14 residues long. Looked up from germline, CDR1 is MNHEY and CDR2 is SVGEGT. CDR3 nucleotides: TGTGCCAGCAGTTACGGGATACTCACAGATACGCAGTATTTT. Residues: CASSYGILTDTQYF.

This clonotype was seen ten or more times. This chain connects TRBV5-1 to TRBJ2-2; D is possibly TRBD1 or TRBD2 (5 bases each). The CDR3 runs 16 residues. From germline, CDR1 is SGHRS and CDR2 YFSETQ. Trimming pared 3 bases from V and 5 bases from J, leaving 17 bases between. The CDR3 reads CASSWRPAGRTGELFF. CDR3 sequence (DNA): TGCGCCAGCAGCTGGAGGCCGGCAGGGCGGACCGGGGAGCTGTTTTTT.

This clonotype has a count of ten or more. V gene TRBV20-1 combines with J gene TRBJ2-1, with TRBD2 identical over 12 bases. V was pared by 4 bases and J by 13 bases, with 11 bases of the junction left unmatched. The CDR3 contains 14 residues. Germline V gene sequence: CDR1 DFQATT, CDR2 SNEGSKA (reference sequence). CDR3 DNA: TGCAGTGCTACATCTAGCGGGAGGGCCGCCGATCAGTTCTTC. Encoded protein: CSATSSGRAADQFF.

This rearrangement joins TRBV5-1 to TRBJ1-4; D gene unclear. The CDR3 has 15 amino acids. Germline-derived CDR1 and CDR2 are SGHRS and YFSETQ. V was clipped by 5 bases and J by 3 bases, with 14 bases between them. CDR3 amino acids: CASRGGGRANEKLFF. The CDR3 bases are TGCGCCAGCAGAGGCGGCGGTAGGGCTAATGAAAAACTGTTTTTT.

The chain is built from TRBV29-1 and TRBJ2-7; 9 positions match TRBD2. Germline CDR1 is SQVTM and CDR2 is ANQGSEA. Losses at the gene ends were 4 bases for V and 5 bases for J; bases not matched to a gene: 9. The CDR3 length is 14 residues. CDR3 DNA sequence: TGCAGCGTTGGCAGGCGACTAGCGGCCAACGAGCAGTACTTC. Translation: CSVGRRLAANEQYF.

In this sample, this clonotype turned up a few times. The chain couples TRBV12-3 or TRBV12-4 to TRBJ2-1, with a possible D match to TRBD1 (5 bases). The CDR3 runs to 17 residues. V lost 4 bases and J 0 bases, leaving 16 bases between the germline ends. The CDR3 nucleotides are TGTGCCAGCAGTTATTATCCAGGGATCAGCTCCTACAATGAGCAGTTCTTC. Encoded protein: CASSYYPGISSYNEQFF.

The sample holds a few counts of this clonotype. As DNA, the CDR3 is TGTGCCAGCAGCTTCCAGGGGGCTAGCACAGATACGCAGTATTTT. It specifies CASSFQGASTDTQYF. V gene TRBV7-3 combines with J gene TRBJ2-3; 8 nucleotides line up with TRBD1. The CDR3 contains 15 residues. CDR1 SGHTA and CDR2 FQGTGA come from the germline V gene. The J segment lost 0 bases and the V segment lost 3 bases, leaving 2 bases of the junction unmatched. The variable domain in full, with the rest retrieved from reference TRBV7-3 and TRBJ2-3, is GAGVSQTPSNKVTEKGKYVELRCDPISGHTALYWYRQSLGQGPEFLIYFQGTGAADDSGLPNDRFFAVRPEGSVSTLKIQRTERGDSAVYLCASSFQGASTDTQYFGPGTRLTVL.